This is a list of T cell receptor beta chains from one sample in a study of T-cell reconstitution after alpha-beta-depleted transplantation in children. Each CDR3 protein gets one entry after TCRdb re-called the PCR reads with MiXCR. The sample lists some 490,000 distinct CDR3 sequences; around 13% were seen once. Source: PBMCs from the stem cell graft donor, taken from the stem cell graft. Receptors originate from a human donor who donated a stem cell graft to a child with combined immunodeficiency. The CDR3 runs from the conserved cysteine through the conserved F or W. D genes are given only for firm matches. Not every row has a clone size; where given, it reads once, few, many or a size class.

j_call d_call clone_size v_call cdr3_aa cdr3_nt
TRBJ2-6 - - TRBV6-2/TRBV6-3 CASTDGASVLSGANVLTF TGTGCCAGCACCGACGGGGCAAGTGTCCTCTCTGGGGCCAACGTCCTGACTTTC
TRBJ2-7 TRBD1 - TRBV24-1 CATSPTGYEQYF TGTGCCACCAGCCCGACAGGGTACGAGCAGTACTTC
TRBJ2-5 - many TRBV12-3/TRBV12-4 CASSLEETQYF TGCGCCAGCAGCTTGGAAGAGACCCAGTACTTC
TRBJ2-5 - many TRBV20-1 CSIGWRGAKETQYF TGCAGTATAGGATGGAGGGGCGCGAAAGAGACCCAGTACTTC
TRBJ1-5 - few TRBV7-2 CASSSGRDGGYNQPQHF TGTGCCAGCAGCTCTGGCCGCGACGGAGGCTACAATCAGCCCCAGCATTTT
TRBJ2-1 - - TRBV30 CAWSVRGRYYNEQFF TGTGCCTGGAGTGTACGGGGGCGCTACTACAATGAGCAGTTCTTC
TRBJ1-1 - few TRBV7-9 CASSVPQGRNTEAFF TGTGCCAGCAGCGTACCACAGGGTCGGAACACTGAAGCTTTCTTT
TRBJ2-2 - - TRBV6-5 CASSYSPGPNAGELFF TGTGCCAGCAGTTACTCACCAGGTCCCAACGCCGGGGAGCTGTTTTTT
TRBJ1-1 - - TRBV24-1 CATSESDEAFF TGTGCCACCAGTGAGAGTGATGAAGCTTTCTTT
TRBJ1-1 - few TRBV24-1 CATSEGGNTEAFF TGTGCCACCAGTGAGGGAGGGAACACTGAAGCTTTCTTT
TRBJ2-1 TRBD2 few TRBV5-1 CASSLVPSGTNEQFF TGCGCCAGCAGCTTGGTCCCTAGCGGGACCAATGAGCAGTTCTTC
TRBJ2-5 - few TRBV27 CASSFGWQAQETQYF TGTGCCAGCAGTTTTGGGTGGCAGGCCCAAGAGACCCAGTACTTC
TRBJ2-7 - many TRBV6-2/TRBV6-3 CASSYTSEIEQYF TGTGCCAGCAGTTACACCTCCGAGATAGAGCAGTACTTC
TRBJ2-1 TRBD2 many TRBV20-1 CSAGGLADRSEQFF TGCAGTGCGGGTGGCCTAGCGGACCGGAGTGAGCAGTTCTTC
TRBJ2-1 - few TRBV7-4 CASSLGWGERTYNEQFF TGTGCCAGCAGCTTAGGTTGGGGGGAGCGAACCTACAATGAGCAGTTCTTC
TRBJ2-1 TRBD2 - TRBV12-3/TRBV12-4 CASSDSGSPRNEQFF TGTGCCAGCAGTGATAGCGGGAGCCCACGAAATGAGCAGTTCTTC
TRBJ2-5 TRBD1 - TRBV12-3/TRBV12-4 CASSLPGQGAETQYF TGTGCCAGCAGTTTACCGGGGCAGGGGGCAGAGACCCAGTACTTC
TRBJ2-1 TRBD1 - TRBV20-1 CSARVDRGFYNEQFF TGCAGTGCTAGAGTGGACAGGGGATTCTACAATGAGCAGTTCTTC
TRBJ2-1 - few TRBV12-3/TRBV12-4 CASNPYREPFDEQFF TGTGCCAGCAACCCCTACAGGGAGCCCTTCGATGAGCAGTTCTTC
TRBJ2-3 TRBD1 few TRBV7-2 CASSQGQGARDTQYF TGTGCCAGCAGCCAGGGACAGGGGGCGAGAGATACGCAGTATTTT
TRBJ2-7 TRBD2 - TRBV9 CASASGRTGEQYF TGTGCCAGCGCTAGCGGGAGAACTGGGGAGCAGTACTTC